This T cell receptor beta chain emerged from a study of identical twins. Trimming stripped 3 bases from V and 6 bases from J, with 9 bases between. The CDR3 length is 12 residues. Per the germline V gene, CDR1 is MDHEN and CDR2 is SYDVKM. Study-wide results and caveats: While abundant cord blood beta clonotypes carried fewer insertions, memory repertoires showed no such pattern.

Remarks on this clonotype: The antigen remains unidentified.

No donor was unhealthy or non-Caucasian. Through template switching, a universal primer site was introduced, and the cDNA contained unique molecular identifiers. TCRdb redid the calling of the 5' RACE reads with MiXCR, one entry per CDR3 protein. This table has approximately 1.8 million distinct CDR3 sequences, under 35% appearing once. Material for sequencing was cord blood. The gene calls are TRBV28 and TRBJ2-7, with unresolved D. The receptor was isolated from a newborn girl in good health. CDR3 sequence reads: CASSFRSVEQYF. The CDR3 DNA reads as TGTGCCAGCAGTTTCCGGAGTGTCGAGCAGTACTTC.